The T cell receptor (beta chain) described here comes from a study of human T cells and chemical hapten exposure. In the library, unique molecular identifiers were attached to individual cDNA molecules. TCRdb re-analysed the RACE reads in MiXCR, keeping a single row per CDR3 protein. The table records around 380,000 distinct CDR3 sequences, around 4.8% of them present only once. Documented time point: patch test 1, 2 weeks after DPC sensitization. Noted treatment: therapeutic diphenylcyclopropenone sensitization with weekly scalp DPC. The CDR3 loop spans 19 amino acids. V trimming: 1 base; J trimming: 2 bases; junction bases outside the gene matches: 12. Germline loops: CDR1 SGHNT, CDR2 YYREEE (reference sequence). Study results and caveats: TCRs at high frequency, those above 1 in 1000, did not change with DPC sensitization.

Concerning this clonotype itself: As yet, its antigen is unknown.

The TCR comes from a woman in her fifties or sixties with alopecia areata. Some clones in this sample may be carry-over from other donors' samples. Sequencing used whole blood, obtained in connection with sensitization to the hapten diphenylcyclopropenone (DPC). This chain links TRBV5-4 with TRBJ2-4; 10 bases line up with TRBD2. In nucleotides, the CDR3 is TGTGCCAGCAGCTTGAGTAGTCTAGCGGGGGACCCTACCAAAAACATTCAGTACTTC. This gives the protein CASSLSSLAGDPTKNIQYF. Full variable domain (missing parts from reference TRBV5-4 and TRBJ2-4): ETGVTQSPTHLIKTRGQQVTLRCSSQSGHNTVSWYQQALGQGPQFIFQYYREEENGRGNFPPRFSGLQFPNYSSELNVNALELDDSALYLCASSLSSLAGDPTKNIQYFGAGTRLSVL.